What follows are 30 T cell receptor beta chains derived from one specimen sequenced in a study of T cells in Graves' hyperthyroidism and ophthalmopathy. Amplification of TCR beta CDR3 regions used RNA as the template. RT-PCR in the first round (using the HTBI primer set) targeted the TCR CDR3. TCRdb analysed the multiplex PCR reads with MiXCR anew, one entry per CDR3 protein. The sample shows over 400,000 distinct CDR3 sequences, approximately 23% of them seen only once. Sequencing was done on a sample of blood. These receptors all come from a woman aged 70-85 years with Graves' ophthalmopathy.

In nucleotides, the CDR3 is TGCGCCAGCAGCCAAGTTACAGGGGGCCACTCGTATGGCTACACCTTC. It specifies CASSQVTGGHSYGYTF. The rearrangement links TRBV4-1 to TRBJ1-2, with 9 nucleotides matching TRBD1. The CDR3 is made up of 16 amino acids. Germline V gene data show CDR1 as MGHRA and CDR2 as YSYEKL. Unmatched junction bases numbered 8, after V lost 1 base and J lost 5 bases.

The rearrangement joins TRBV7-9 to TRBJ1-2; D possibly corresponds to TRBD1 (5 bases). This CDR3 spans 14 amino acids. V was trimmed by 6 bases and J by 4 bases, leaving 15 bases between them. CDR1 is SEHNR, CDR2 FQNEAQ, per germline (reference sequence). The CDR3 nucleotides are TGTGCCAGCAGTCCGGGACCGCAAATCTATGGCTACACCTTC. It encodes CASSPGPQIYGYTF.

The table lists this clonotype with many counts. This chain joins TRBV2 and TRBJ2-7; 10 bases are shared with TRBD1. CDR1 is SNHLY and CDR2 is FYNNEI in the germline V gene. This CDR3 spans 14 amino acids. The trim removed 6 bases at V and 2 bases at J, leaving 4 bases unmatched. CDR3 sequence reads: CASRGGTGAYEQYF. The CDR3 DNA reads as TGTGCCAGCAGGGGAGGGACAGGGGCCTACGAGCAGTACTTC.

In this sample, this clonotype turned up a few times. The chain is built from TRBV11-2 and TRBJ2-1, with TRBD2 as a possible D gene (6 bases). V lost 0 bases and J lost 15, with 15 bases in between. Germline loops: CDR1 SGHAT, CDR2 FQNNGV. This CDR3 region has 13 residues. This CDR3 is CASSLDQATRRFF. In DNA form, the CDR3 reads TGTGCCAGCAGCTTAGATCAGGCGACTAGGCGGTTCTTC. The full variable domain, with the rest looked up from reference TRBV11-2 and TRBJ2-1, is EAGVAQSPRYKIIEKRQSVAFWCNPISGHATLYWYQQILGQGPKLLIQFQNNGVVDDSQLPKDRFSAERLKGVDSTLKIQPAKLEDSAVYLCASSLDQATRRFFGPGTRLTVL.

This clonotype was counted at least ten times. This chain links TRBV30 with TRBJ2-3, with unresolved D. This CDR3 contains 12 residues. Germline-derived CDR1 and CDR2 are GTSNPN and SVGIG (reference sequence). Trimming cost V 0 bases and J 6 bases, with 7 bases left between them. The DNA of the CDR3 is TGTGCCTGGAGTGTAGGCGGTGATACGCAGTATTTT. This codes for CAWSVGGDTQYF.

This clonotype occurred once. This sequence joins TRBV6-1 and TRBJ2-1; 9 bases align to TRBD2. V trimming: 2 bases; J trimming: 9 bases; junction bases outside the gene matches: 2. The CDR3 runs to 13 residues. Germline lookup yields CDR1 MNHNS and CDR2 SASEGT. CDR3 nucleotides: TGTGCCAGCAGTGAAACTAGCGGGCGTGAGCAGTTCTTC. It codes for CASSETSGREQFF.

The V gene is TRBV12-3 or TRBV12-4, the J gene TRBJ2-3; 7 nucleotides align to TRBD1. The CDR3 is made up of 15 amino acids. J was trimmed by 2 bases and V by 6 bases; bases with no gene match: 8. The CDR3 DNA is TGTGCCAGCAGACACCCGGGACAGCCCACAGATACGCAGTATTTT. Its protein is CASRHPGQPTDTQYF.

This clonotype was detected many times. The chain carries TRBV28 and TRBJ2-2; D possibly corresponds to TRBD1 (6 bases). Trimming shortened V by 2 bases and J by 2 bases, and 12 bases separated the two germline ends. The germline CDR1 and CDR2 sequences are MDHEN and SYDVKM. The CDR3 covers 16 residues. The CDR3 DNA reads TGTGCCAGCAGTTTAGCAGGGGTCCCCAACACCGGGGAGCTGTTTTTT. This codes for CASSLAGVPNTGELFF.

J is TRBJ1-5 and V is TRBV19, with D unclear. The V end was cut by 3 bases, the J end by 0 bases, with 6 bases between. The V gene's germline CDR1 is LNHDA and CDR2 SQIVND (reference sequence). The CDR3 has 14 amino acids. Written as DNA, the CDR3 is TGTGCCAGTAGTATCGGATCTAGCAATCAGCCCCAGCATTTT. The encoded protein is CASSIGSSNQPQHF.

Comments on this clonotype: An end of the junction differs from the germline gene, which may be a read error. V is TRBV7-8 and J is TRBJ2-7; D unclear. In germline, CDR1 is SGHVS, CDR2 FQNEAQ. This CDR3 has 16 amino acids. CDR3 in DNA: TGTGCCAGCAGCTTCTGGACGTTCGGCAAATCCTGCGAGCAGTACTTC. Residues: CASSFWTFGKSCEQYF.

This clonotype was counted only a few times. This rearrangement joins TRBV18 to TRBJ1-2, with 10 bases fitting TRBD1. Per the germline V gene, CDR1 is KGHSH and CDR2 is LQKENI. There are 16 residues in the CDR3. The trim removed 3 bases at V and 4 bases at J, leaving 8 bases unmatched. CDR3 coding DNA: TGTGCCAGCTCACCGCGTCCCGGACAGGGGGGCTATGGCTACACCTTC. Amino acid sequence: CASSPRPGQGGYGYTF. The full variable domain, its missing parts supplied by reference TRBV18 and TRBJ1-2, is NAGVMQNPRHLVRRRGQEARLRCSPMKGHSHVYWYRQLPEEGLKFMVYLQKENIIDESGMPKERFSAEFPKEGPSILRIQQVVRGDSAAYFCASSPRPGQGGYGYTFGSGTRLTVV.

This clonotype was observed a few times. The rearrangement uses TRBV10-3 and TRBJ2-5, with 11 bases matching TRBD1. The CDR3 has 14 residues. Per germline, CDR1 ENHRY and CDR2 SYGVKD. V gave up 10 bases and J gave up 4 bases; unmatched junction bases: 8. The CDR3 here is CASRTGGSSETQYF. The DNA for the CDR3 is TGTGCCAGCCGGACAGGGGGCTCATCAGAGACCCAGTACTTC.

The chain uses TRBV6-1 and TRBJ1-1; unclear D gene. V dropped 5 bases and J dropped 1 base, with 20 bases sitting between them. The CDR3 has 17 residues. Germline V gene lookup returns CDR1 MNHNS and CDR2 SASEGT. CDR3 DNA: TGTGCCAGCAGTTCGCCGGCCGGACCCCCCGGGAACACTGAAGCTTTCTTT. The encoded protein is CASSSPAGPPGNTEAFF.

The genes are TRBV2 and TRBJ1-4; TRBD1 might be the D (6 bases). This CDR3 comprises 12 residues. CDR1 and CDR2 from the germline V gene are SNHLY and FYNNEI. V was cut by 6 bases and J by 9 bases, with 11 bases left in between. This CDR3 is CASSYREQKLFF. In DNA form, the CDR3 reads TGTGCCAGCAGCTACAGGGAACAAAAACTGTTTTTT. Full variable domain (missing parts from reference TRBV2 and TRBJ1-4): EPEVTQTPSHQVTQMGQEVILRCVPISNHLYFYWYRQILGQKVEFLVSFYNNEISEKSEIFDDQFSVERPDGSNFTLKIRSTKLEDSAMYFCASSYREQKLFFGSGTQLSVL.

Ten or more counts support this clonotype. The chain combines TRBV3-1 with TRBJ1-1; TRBD1 matches at 8 bases. V dropped 3 bases and J dropped 5; count of bases not matched to a gene: 5. The CDR3 consists of 14 residues. Looked up from germline, CDR1 is LGHDT and CDR2 is YNNKEL (reference sequence). CDR3 residues: CASSHRQGRTEAFF. In DNA form, the CDR3 reads TGTGCCAGCAGCCATAGACAGGGGCGAACTGAAGCTTTCTTT.

The chain is built from TRBV20-1 and TRBJ2-7; 8 positions match TRBD1. Germline CDR1 DFQATT, CDR2 SNEGSKA (reference sequence). V was pared by 5 bases and J by 6 bases, with 9 bases of the junction left unmatched. The CDR3 sequence is 13 residues long. The CDR3 DNA is TGCAGTGCTGTCAAGGACAGGGTCTCCGAGCAGTACTTC. It is translated as CSAVKDRVSEQYF.

The CDR3 nucleotides are TGTGCCAGCAGAGGGACAGGGGATTATCAGCCCCAGCATTTT. Translated: CASRGTGDYQPQHF. The rearrangement joins TRBV6-1 to TRBJ1-5; 10 nucleotides agree with TRBD1. Trimming removed 6 bases from V and 5 bases from J; junction bases left unmatched: 4. Germline V gene sequence: CDR1 MNHNS, CDR2 SASEGT. The CDR3 is made up of 14 amino acids.

The chain uses TRBV12-3 or TRBV12-4 and TRBJ2-7; possibly TRBD1 for D (6 bases). The V end was cut by 6 bases, the J end by 2 bases, with 11 bases between. The CDR3 has 13 amino acids. CDR3 DNA sequence: TGTGCCAGCAGGCTGGACAGAGCCTACGAGCAGTACTTC. This translates into CASRLDRAYEQYF.

This clonotype was observed a few times. The chain uses TRBV10-3 and TRBJ2-1; D possibly corresponds to TRBD2 (6 bases). The CDR3 extends over 16 amino acids. Per germline, CDR1 ENHRY and CDR2 SYGVKD. Between the trimmed V and J ends, which lost 6 bases and 0 bases, there was a span of 15 bases. The CDR3 DNA follows: TGTGCCATCAGGGGGACTTCCAGTAGCTCCTACAATGAGCAGTTCTTC. This codes for CAIRGTSSSSYNEQFF.

For this clonotype: One junction end does not reproduce the germline sequence, and a read error may be involved. V usage is TRBV3-1 and J usage is TRBJ2-1; D gene ambiguous. From germline, CDR1 is LGHDT and CDR2 YNNKEL (reference sequence). This CDR3 is built from 14 residues. The CDR3: CASSHSGLYNEQLF. CDR3 sequence (DNA): TGTGCCAGCAGCCACTCCGGGCTATACAATGAGCAGCTCTTC.

The genes are TRBV7-9 and TRBJ2-1, with 9 nucleotides matching TRBD2. CDR1 and CDR2 from the germline V gene are SEHNR and FQNEAQ (reference sequence). The CDR3 has 20 residues. J lost 8 bases, V lost 5 bases, and 25 bases had no gene match. Here the CDR3 reads CASSLGWAYQREELFDEQFF. Written as DNA, the CDR3 is TGTGCCAGCAGCCTCGGCTGGGCTTACCAGCGGGAGGAACTATTCGATGAGCAGTTCTTC.

The chain employs TRBV9 and TRBJ1-4; no clear D. V was pared by 3 bases and J by 7 bases, with 16 bases between. The CDR3 sequence is 15 residues long. The germline CDR1 and CDR2 sequences are SGDLS and YYNGEE. CDR3: CASSASGAGSEKLFF. The CDR3 nucleotides read TGTGCCAGCAGCGCCTCGGGTGCTGGTAGTGAAAAACTGTTTTTT.

CDR3 DNA sequence: TGTGCCAGCAGCTCTAGCGGGAGGGCCAGGAACGAGCAGTACTTC. Amino acids: CASSSSGRARNEQYF. The chain carries TRBV7-9 and TRBJ2-7; TRBD2 matches at 12 bases. Looked up from germline, CDR1 is SEHNR and CDR2 is FQNEAQ (reference sequence). CDR3 length equals 15 residues. V lost 4 bases to trimming and J lost 5 bases; unmatched junction nucleotides: 6. Variable domain in full (rest from reference TRBV7-9 and TRBJ2-7): DTGVSQNPRHKITKRGQNVTFRCDPISEHNRLYWYRQTLGQGPEFLTYFQNEAQLEKSRLLSDRFSAERPKGSFSTLEIQRTEQGDSAMYLCASSSSGRARNEQYFGPGTRLTVT.

The sample holds a few counts of this clonotype. V usage is TRBV18 and J usage is TRBJ2-5, with D possibly TRBD2 on 5 matching bases. Germline assignment: CDR1 KGHSH and CDR2 LQKENI. The CDR3 is 14 amino acids. V lost 0 bases to trimming and J lost 1 base, with 6 bases between them. CDR3 DNA: TGTGCCAGCTCACCACCCAGCGGCCAAGAGACCCAGTACTTC. It codes for CASSPPSGQETQYF.

This clonotype has just a few counts. The gene calls are TRBV7-8 and TRBJ1-2, with D perhaps TRBD1 (5 bases). V was trimmed by 1 base and J by 8 bases, leaving 17 bases between them. CDR3 size: 15 residues. Germline V gene sequence: CDR1 SGHVS, CDR2 FQNEAQ. As DNA, the CDR3 is TGTGCCAGCAGCTTAGTCAGGGTAGGCGATGGCGGCTACACCTTC. Translated, it gives CASSLVRVGDGGYTF. The whole variable domain, remainder taken from reference TRBV7-8 and TRBJ1-2, is GAGVSQSPRYKVAKRGQDVALRCDPISGHVSLFWYQQALGQGPEFLTYFQNEAQLDKSGLPSDRFFAERPEGSVSTLKIQRTQQEDSAVYLCASSLVRVGDGGYTFGSGTRLTVV.

The V call is TRBV7-2, the J call TRBJ2-1; TRBD1 matches 10 bases. The CDR3 has 15 residues. Per the germline V gene, CDR1 is SGHTA and CDR2 is FQGNSA. V lost 5 bases to trimming and J lost 3 bases; unmatched junction nucleotides: 4. The CDR3 here is CASSPWTGGYNEQFF. The CDR3 DNA reads TGTGCCAGCAGCCCCTGGACAGGGGGCTACAATGAGCAGTTCTTC.

The J gene is TRBJ2-5, the V gene TRBV19; D might be TRBD1 (6 bases). This CDR3 is built from 16 residues. The V end lost 7 bases, the J end lost 7 bases, and 25 bases lay between the germline ends. Germline CDR1 LNHDA, CDR2 SQIVND (reference sequence). The CDR3 nucleotides are TGTGCCAGTACCTCAAATACGGGACAAACGCGAGTGACCCAGTACTTC. Amino acid sequence: CASTSNTGQTRVTQYF.

A few counts support this clonotype. This chain connects TRBV5-1 to TRBJ1-6; D may be TRBD1 (6 bases). Germline CDR1 is SGHRS and CDR2 is YFSETQ. Trimming cost V 5 bases and J 5 bases, with 14 bases left between them. This CDR3 has 15 residues. The CDR3 nucleotides read TGCGCCAGCAGATTTCAGGGGATGGATAATTCACCCCTCCACTTT. This codes for CASRFQGMDNSPLHF.

V gene TRBV9 combines with J gene TRBJ1-2, with TRBD1 as a possible D gene (6 bases). With 0 bases removed from V and 4 bases from J, the gap between germline ends came to 13 bases. CDR1 SGDLS and CDR2 YYNGEE come from the germline V gene. This CDR3 is 15 amino acids long. CDR3 DNA: TGTGCCAGCAGCGTAGATCACAGGGTGGGCTATGGCTACACCTTC. Its translation is CASSVDHRVGYGYTF.

The V and J genes are TRBV5-6 and TRBJ1-3, with D unclear. Germline loops: CDR1 SGHDT, CDR2 YYEEEE. Trimming left V 0 bases short and J 2 bases short, with 6 bases between. There are 14 residues in the CDR3. The CDR3 DNA reads as TGTGCCAGCAGCTTGGTCGTGGCTGGAAACACCATATATTTT. Its protein is CASSLVVAGNTIYF.